Shown below are 13 T cell receptor beta chains from a single sample sequenced in a study of CD8 T cells in ankylosing spondylitis. Each CDR3 protein is one row after TCRdb ran MiXCR on the 5' RACE reads. The repertoire holds roughly 130,000 distinct CDR3 sequences, 9.3% seen once, with 2.5% to 3.5% in the top ten. Source material: blood, either unsorted or a sorted T cell fraction (not recorded which). These receptors originate from a male donor with ankylosing spondylitis or in good health (not recorded which).

This clonotype occurred many times. The V call is TRBV20-1, the J call TRBJ2-1; D remains ambiguous. In germline, CDR1 is DFQATT, CDR2 SNEGSKA (reference sequence). The V end lost 0 bases, the J end lost 7 bases, and 16 bases lay between the germline ends. CDR3 length equals 15 residues. The CDR3 region is CSAREARIMVNEQFF. For the CDR3, the DNA is TGCAGTGCTAGAGAAGCCCGGATTATGGTAAATGAGCAGTTCTTC.

This clonotype was found many times. V usage is TRBV20-1 and J usage is TRBJ2-7; no firm D call. V lost 4 bases and J lost 6, with 4 bases in between. Per the germline V gene, CDR1 is DFQATT and CDR2 is SNEGSKA (reference sequence). This CDR3 is built from 9 residues. CDR3 residues: CSATLEQYF. The DNA of the CDR3 is TGCAGTGCTACACTCGAGCAGTACTTC.

This clonotype was observed at least ten times. The chain combines TRBV7-2 with TRBJ2-4; TRBD2 matches 7 bases. The junction had 4 bases not matched to a gene; V was cut back by 1 base and J by 7 bases. The germline CDR1 and CDR2 sequences are SGHTA and FQGNSA. CDR3 length equals 14 residues. CDR3 sequence: CASSLVVSGNIQYF. CDR3 in DNA: TGTGCCAGCAGCTTAGTAGTTAGCGGGAACATTCAGTACTTC.

The table lists this clonotype with many counts. V is TRBV12-3 or TRBV12-4 and J is TRBJ2-1, with 14 bases lining up with TRBD2. This CDR3 has 15 residues. The ends lost 7 bases at V and 5 bases at J; junction bases unmatched: 4. The DNA of the CDR3 is TGTGCCAGCATCCCGGGACTAGCGGGAGACAATGAGCAGTTCTTC. Amino acids: CASIPGLAGDNEQFF.

This clonotype was found a few times. The CDR3 spells CASSLEPNNEQFF. In nucleotides, the CDR3 is TGCGCCAGCAGCTTGGAACCAAACAATGAGCAGTTCTTC. V usage is TRBV5-1 and J usage is TRBJ2-1; D is undetermined. Trimming stripped 0 bases from V and 5 bases from J, with 6 bases between. The CDR3 sequence is 13 residues long. From germline, CDR1 is SGHRS and CDR2 YFSETQ.

This clonotype was counted ten times or more. The rearrangement links TRBV20-1 to TRBJ2-7, with 8 bases lining up with TRBD2. The CDR3 runs 15 residues. V was pared by 0 bases and J by 1 base, with 5 bases of the junction left unmatched. CDR1 is DFQATT, CDR2 SNEGSKA, per germline (reference sequence). As DNA, the CDR3 is TGCAGTGCTAGAGATACAACTAGCGGTTCCTACGAGCAGTACTTC. Its translation: CSARDTTSGSYEQYF.

This clonotype came up many times. For the CDR3, the DNA is TGTGCCACCAGCAGAGATCTCGTTCCCTACAATGAGCAGTTCTTC. Its protein is CATSRDLVPYNEQFF. The V call is TRBV15, the J call TRBJ2-1, with D hard to call. This CDR3 has 15 amino acids. Trimming stripped 0 bases from V and 2 bases from J, with 8 bases between. Looked up from germline, CDR1 is LNHNV and CDR2 is YYDKDF (reference sequence). Using reference TRBV15 and TRBJ2-1 for the parts outside the CDR3, the full variable domain is DAMVIQNPRYQVTQFGKPVTLSCSQTLNHNVMYWYQQKSSQAPKLLFHYYDKDFNNEADTPDNFQSRRPNTSFCFLDIRSPGLGDTAMYLCATSRDLVPYNEQFFGPGTRLTVL.

The table lists this clonotype with a few counts. This rearrangement joins TRBV7-2 to TRBJ2-5; D might be TRBD1 (6 bases). This CDR3 region has 16 residues. The V gene's germline CDR1 is SGHTA and CDR2 FQGNSA. Trimming took off 0 bases at V and 7 bases at J, with 18 bases between the two ends. This CDR3 reads CASSLANRDIWGTQYF. In DNA form, the CDR3 reads TGTGCCAGCAGCTTAGCCAACCGGGACATTTGGGGGACCCAGTACTTC. The variable domain in full, completed from reference TRBV7-2 and TRBJ2-5, reads GAGVSQSPSNKVTEKGKDVELRCDPISGHTALYWYRQSLGQGLEFLIYFQGNSAPDKSGLPSDRFSAERTGGSVSTLTIQRTQQEDSAVYLCASSLANRDIWGTQYFGPGTRLLVL.

This clonotype occurred many times. The chain uses TRBV12-3 or TRBV12-4 and TRBJ2-5; D unclear. The CDR3 consists of 14 residues. Trimming shortened V by 3 bases and J by 5 bases, and 13 bases separated the two germline ends. The CDR3 region is CASSFGLVVETQYF. CDR3 DNA: TGTGCCAGCAGTTTCGGCCTAGTGGTGGAGACCCAGTACTTC.

In its sample, this clonotype was seen many times. This chain joins TRBV20-1 and TRBJ2-7; 9 nucleotides line up with TRBD1. With 4 bases clipped from V and 2 bases from J, the junction kept 6 bases outside the gene matches. CDR3 length: 14 residues. Per germline, CDR1 DFQATT and CDR2 SNEGSKA (reference sequence). CDR3 nucleotides: TGCAGTGCTACAGGACAGGGGCCTGCCTACGAGCAGTACTTC. It codes for CSATGQGPAYEQYF.

This clonotype showed up many times. V and J are TRBV5-1 and TRBJ2-7, with 14 nucleotides matching TRBD2. CDR1 is SGHRS, CDR2 YFSETQ, per germline. After removal of 7 bases from V and 6 bases from J, the junction contained 3 bases not matched to a gene. CDR3 length: 13 amino acids. CDR3 sequence reads: CASGTSGSVEQYF. For the CDR3, the DNA is TGCGCCAGCGGGACTAGCGGGAGTGTCGAGCAGTACTTC.

The rearrangement joins TRBV3-1 to TRBJ2-2; TRBD1 matches at 7 bases. The junction had 3 bases not matched to a gene; V was cut back by 0 bases and J by 5 bases. The CDR3 sequence is 15 residues long. CDR1 is LGHDT and CDR2 is YNNKEL in the germline V gene (reference sequence). Here the CDR3 reads CASSQDHRGTGELFF. The DNA for the CDR3 is TGTGCCAGCAGCCAAGATCACAGGGGAACCGGGGAGCTGTTTTTT.

This chain connects TRBV5-5 to TRBJ1-5; TRBD1 is a possible D gene (5 bases). V shed 0 bases and J shed 7 bases, with 17 bases lying between them. CDR1 is SGHKS, CDR2 YYEKEE, per germline (reference sequence). The CDR3 totals 16 residues. The chain's CDR3 is CASSLDGWGGGQPQHF. In DNA, the CDR3 is TGTGCCAGCAGCTTGGACGGTTGGGGGGGTGGCCAGCCCCAGCATTTT.